Given below is one TCR beta chain in context. Its target is not known. This sample is part of a study of cytomegalovirus exposure and HLA in healthy donors. The PCR employed 60 Vbeta primers together with 13 Jbeta primers. Sequencing was performed with immunoSEQ multiplex PCR; in TCRdb, only in-frame clones are kept and a portion is missing. This sample has about 140,000 clones, with 82% found just once. Study-wide findings and caveats: Later on, a genetic analysis was performed. It linked a missense variant in DCLRE1C with V- and J-gene trimming of TCR beta.

The TCR was taken from a man aged 18 to 30 in good health and CMV-seropositive. The sequencing sample was made of PBMCs.

The CDR3 bases are TGCGCCAGCAGCCAAGGACTTTACTACGAGCAGTACTTC. Translation: CASSQGLYYEQYF. The gene calls are TRBV4-1 and TRBJ2-7, with D unclear. CDR1 is MGHRA, CDR2 YSYEKL, per germline. The CDR3 sequence is 13 residues long. The V and J ends lost 1 base and 3 bases respectively, with 7 bases between them.